This passage covers 13 T cell receptor beta chains from one sample sequenced in a study of early T cells in non-severe SARS-CoV-2 infection. TCRdb re-derived calls from the 5' RACE reads in MiXCR, one entry per CDR3 protein. The data hold about 55,000 distinct CDR3 sequences, with around 12% observed a single time. The sequenced material came from whole blood. Receptors originate from an adult who was a healthcare worker with PCR-confirmed SARS-CoV-2 infection or an uninfected control (not recorded which).

There are a few counts of this clonotype. The V and J genes are TRBV5-6 and TRBJ2-7; no firm D call. Germline V lookup: CDR1 SGHDT, CDR2 YYEEEE. Trimming pared 4 bases from V and 7 bases from J, leaving 15 bases between. The CDR3 totals 13 residues. The CDR3 loop is CASSRPDVGEQYF. In nucleotides, the CDR3 is TGTGCCAGCAGCCGACCGGATGTAGGGGAGCAGTACTTC.

This clonotype came up many times. V is TRBV28 and J is TRBJ2-6; the D gene is possibly TRBD1 (5 bases). The V and J ends lost 6 bases and 4 bases respectively, with 7 bases between them. The CDR3 runs to 13 residues. From germline, CDR1 is MDHEN and CDR2 SYDVKM. CDR3 coding DNA: TGTGCCAGCAGGTGGACAGGGGCCAACGTCCTGACTTTC. It is translated as CASRWTGANVLTF.

This clonotype was seen many times. The chain employs TRBV6-5 and TRBJ2-1, with a tentative D call TRBD2 (6 bases). V lost 7 bases and J lost 2, with 12 bases in between. The CDR3 loop spans 14 amino acids. CDR1 and CDR2 (germline): MNHEY, SVGAGI. Here the CDR3 reads CASTRSGPYNEQFF. The CDR3 nucleotides are TGTGCCAGCACCCGTAGCGGCCCCTACAATGAGCAGTTCTTC.

This clonotype has only a few counts. The chain employs TRBV20-1 and TRBJ2-3; D call uncertain. The CDR3 has 11 amino acids. V lost 3 bases, J lost 3 bases, and 4 bases lay in between. Germline V gives CDR1 DFQATT, CDR2 SNEGSKA (reference sequence). CDR3 sequence reads: CSASPTDTQYF. The DNA for the CDR3 is TGCAGTGCTAGCCCGACAGATACGCAGTATTTT.

The rearrangement uses TRBV29-1 and TRBJ2-1; a weak D match, TRBD1 (6 bases). This CDR3 has 12 amino acids. The V end was cut by 6 bases, the J end by 8 bases, with 14 bases between. Germline lookup yields CDR1 SQVTM and CDR2 ANQGSEA. The CDR3 is CSVPTGNHEQFF. As DNA, the CDR3 is TGCAGCGTCCCAACAGGGAACCATGAGCAGTTCTTC.

This clonotype was detected many times. This chain uses TRBV7-3 with TRBJ1-1, with a weak D call TRBD1 (6 bases). The CDR3 loop spans 13 amino acids. Trimming left V 7 bases short and J 7 bases short, with 16 bases between. The germline gives CDR1 SGHTA, CDR2 FQGTGA. CDR3 nucleotides: TGTGCCAGCACCACCGGGACAAGGAGTGAAGCTTTCTTT. The encoded protein is CASTTGTRSEAFF.

This clonotype turned up a few times. This chain links TRBV5-1 with TRBJ2-3, with 12 bases that match TRBD2. Trimming at V came to 6 bases and at J to 4 bases, leaving 6 bases not matched to a gene. Germline V gene data show CDR1 as SGHRS and CDR2 as YFSETQ. This CDR3 region has 15 residues. For the CDR3, the DNA is TGCGCCAGCACCCGACTAGCGGGGGAGGCAGATACGCAGTATTTT. Translation: CASTRLAGEADTQYF.

The rearrangement joins TRBV29-1 to TRBJ2-7, with D tentatively TRBD1 (6 bases). Germline CDR1 is SQVTM and CDR2 is ANQGSEA. The V and J ends lost 0 bases and 0 bases respectively, with 12 bases between them. This CDR3 comprises 15 residues. This CDR3 reads CSVEDRQANSYEQYF. The CDR3 nucleotides read TGCAGCGTTGAAGACCGACAGGCGAACTCCTACGAGCAGTACTTC.

The chain has TRBV6-2 or TRBV6-3 and TRBJ2-1; TRBD1 matches at 12 bases. Germline V lookup: CDR1 MNHEY, CDR2 SVGEGT. This CDR3 is built from 15 residues. V lost 6 bases to trimming and J lost 7 bases; unmatched junction nucleotides: 7. This CDR3 reads CASRSPGQGANEQFF. In nucleotides, the CDR3 is TGTGCCAGCAGGTCCCCGGGACAGGGGGCGAATGAGCAGTTCTTC.

The chain combines TRBV10-2 with TRBJ2-5, with 10 bases aligning to TRBD2. J was trimmed by 9 bases and V by 5 bases; bases with no gene match: 6. Germline V gene sequence: CDR1 WSHSY, CDR2 SAAADI. The CDR3 length is 13 residues. The CDR3 bases are TGCGCCAGCAGTTCAACTAGCGGGATGGCCCAGTACTTC. Translating it yields CASSSTSGMAQYF.

This clonotype came up many times. The chain links TRBV7-2 to TRBJ2-1; 7 positions match TRBD1. With 5 bases clipped from V and 7 bases from J, the junction kept 11 bases outside the gene matches. The CDR3 consists of 15 residues. CDR1 is SGHTA, CDR2 FQGNSA, per germline. The DNA for the CDR3 is TGTGCCAGCAGCCGACAGGGTTCCCGCTCGAATGAGCAGTTCTTC. It encodes CASSRQGSRSNEQFF.

This clonotype was seen a handful of times. The V call is TRBV20-1, the J call TRBJ2-2, with D possibly TRBD1 on 5 matching bases. Trimming pared 6 bases from V and 2 bases from J, leaving 13 bases between. The CDR3 has 14 amino acids. Germline CDR1 is DFQATT and CDR2 is SNEGSKA (reference sequence). The CDR3: CSARGQGNTGELFF. CDR3 coding DNA: TGCAGTGCCCGTGGGCAGGGAAACACCGGGGAGCTGTTTTTT.

J is TRBJ2-7 and V is TRBV2; 9 bases fit TRBD1. The CDR3 covers 13 residues. Germline assignment: CDR1 SNHLY and CDR2 FYNNEI. The J segment lost 4 bases and the V segment lost 5 bases, leaving 3 bases of the junction unmatched. CDR3 nucleotide sequence: TGTGCCAGCAGTAGGGACAGGGAGTACGAGCAGTACTTC. Its translation: CASSRDREYEQYF. The full variable domain, with the rest looked up from reference TRBV2 and TRBJ2-7, is EPEVTQTPSHQVTQMGQEVILRCVPISNHLYFYWYRQILGQKVEFLVSFYNNEISEKSEIFDDQFSVERPDGSNFTLKIRSTKLEDSAMYFCASSRDREYEQYFGPGTRLTVT.